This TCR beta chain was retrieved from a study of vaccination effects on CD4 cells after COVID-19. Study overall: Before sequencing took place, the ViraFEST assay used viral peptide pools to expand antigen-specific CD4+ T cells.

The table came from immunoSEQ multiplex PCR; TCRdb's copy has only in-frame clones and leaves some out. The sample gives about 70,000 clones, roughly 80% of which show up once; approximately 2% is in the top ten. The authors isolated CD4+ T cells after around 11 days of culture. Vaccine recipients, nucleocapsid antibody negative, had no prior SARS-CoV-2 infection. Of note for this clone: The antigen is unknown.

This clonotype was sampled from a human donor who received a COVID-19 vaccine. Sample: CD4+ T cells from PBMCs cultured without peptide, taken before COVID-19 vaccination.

The CDR3 loop is CASSQDRYGYTF. The CDR3, as DNA: TGTGCCAGCAGCCAAGATCGGTATGGCTACACCTTC. The rearrangement joins TRBV3-1 (or the pseudogene TRBV3-2) to TRBJ1-2; D not resolved. V lost 0 bases and J lost 5, with 4 bases in between. CDR3 size: 12 residues. The germline CDR1 and CDR2 sequences are LGHDT and YNNKEL (reference sequence).